The 30 T cell receptor beta chains below were found in one sample sequenced in a study of early T cells in non-severe SARS-CoV-2 infection. Using its own MiXCR run on the 5' RACE reads, TCRdb lists one record per CDR3 protein. This sample yields about 100,000 distinct CDR3 sequences, of which about 12% are seen a single time; 2% to 2.5% belongs to the top ten. Sequenced material: whole blood. The receptor set was obtained from an adult who was a healthcare worker with PCR-confirmed SARS-CoV-2 infection or an uninfected control (not recorded which).

The table lists this clonotype with many counts. The chain has TRBV6-2 or TRBV6-3 and TRBJ2-1; D uncertain. Trimming removed 2 bases at V and 8 bases at J, with 10 bases between. This CDR3 spans 13 amino acids. Germline V gene lookup returns CDR1 MNHEY and CDR2 SVGEGT. The CDR3 DNA follows: TGTGCCAGCAGTTACGATGTAGGCGATGAGCAGTTCTTC. The encoded protein is CASSYDVGDEQFF.

In nucleotides, the CDR3 is TGTGCCAGCAGTTTAGCCGGCGGGGGACTCGGCAATCAGCCCCAGCATTTT. Residues: CASSLAGGGLGNQPQHF. This chain joins TRBV6-6 and TRBJ1-5, with D perhaps TRBD1 (5 bases). The CDR3 is made up of 17 amino acids. V was trimmed by 4 bases and J by 2 bases, leaving 18 bases between them. Per the germline V gene, CDR1 is MNHNY and CDR2 is SVGAGI (reference sequence).

The rearrangement uses TRBV10-2 and TRBJ2-7, with 7 positions matching TRBD2. The CDR3 runs to 13 residues. V was clipped by 9 bases and J by 7 bases; unmatched bases: 12. Germline V lookup: CDR1 WSHSY, CDR2 SAAADI. The CDR3 reads CASRGRGFPEQYF. The CDR3 DNA follows: TGCGCCAGTCGTGGGAGGGGATTCCCGGAGCAGTACTTC.

This sequence joins TRBV6-2 or TRBV6-3 and TRBJ2-7; 8 positions match TRBD2. This CDR3 region has 15 residues. J gave up 2 bases and V 6 bases, and 9 bases lay outside the gene matches. Germline-derived CDR1 and CDR2 are MNHEY and SVGEGT. The chain's CDR3 is CASRLSGEGTYEQYF. The CDR3 bases are TGTGCCAGCAGACTTAGCGGGGAGGGGACCTACGAGCAGTACTTC.

This clonotype was recorded a few times. V and J are TRBV7-6 and TRBJ2-7; the D gene is possibly TRBD1 (6 bases). Trimming took 6 bases from V and 0 from J, leaving 15 bases between them. Germline V CDR1 and CDR2: SGHVS, FNYEAQ. The CDR3 consists of 15 residues. Here the CDR3 DNA reads TGTGCCAGCAGTACCGGGACACCAAACTCCTACGAGCAGTACTTC. Residues: CASSTGTPNSYEQYF.

Details on this clonotype: At one of its ends the junction is not consistent with the germline gene, which may arise from a read error. The chain links TRBV10-3 to TRBJ2-5, with D unresolved. Germline V gives CDR1 ENHRY, CDR2 SYGVKD. CDR3 length: 16 residues. CDR3 coding DNA: TGTGCCATCAGTAAGTCGGGCGGCCCGTCTCAAGAGACCCAGTACTTC. Amino acids: CAISKSGGPSQETQYF.

The chain employs TRBV28 and TRBJ1-5; a possible D gene is TRBD1 (5 bases). Trimming pared 6 bases from V and 3 bases from J, leaving 9 bases between. The CDR3 is made up of 13 amino acids. Germline V gives CDR1 MDHEN, CDR2 SYDVKM. As DNA, the CDR3 is TGTGCCAGCAGAAAGACAGACAATCAGCCCCAGCATTTT. It yields the protein CASRKTDNQPQHF.

The V gene is TRBV7-2, the J gene TRBJ2-1; 10 nucleotides align to TRBD2. CDR1 is SGHTA and CDR2 is FQGNSA in the germline V gene. The CDR3 extends over 15 amino acids. V was pared by 5 bases and J by 8 bases, with 9 bases of the junction left unmatched. The CDR3 here is CASSPWSAGGDEQFF. DNA of the CDR3: TGTGCCAGCAGCCCCTGGTCAGCGGGGGGGGATGAGCAGTTCTTC.

This clonotype came up a few times. The rearrangement joins TRBV29-1 to TRBJ2-5; 9 bases align to TRBD1. The V gene end was trimmed by 6 bases and the J gene end by 4 bases; junction bases not matched to a gene: 6. This CDR3 comprises 13 residues. CDR1 and CDR2 (germline): SQVTM, ANQGSEA. In DNA form, the CDR3 reads TGCAGCGTGGAACAGGGGGCCGGAGAGACCCAGTACTTC. This codes for CSVEQGAGETQYF.

This clonotype was detected ten times or more. CDR3 sequence (DNA): TGTGCCAGCACCTACCTTAGCGGGGCCTACAATGAGCAGTTCTTC. Translating it yields CASTYLSGAYNEQFF. The chain combines TRBV12-3 or TRBV12-4 with TRBJ2-1; 8 bases are shared with TRBD2. The ends lost 7 bases at V and 2 bases at J; junction bases unmatched: 7. The CDR3 spans 15 residues.

Many counts were recorded for this clonotype. This chain connects TRBV5-1 to TRBJ2-7; TRBD2 matches at 10 bases. CDR3 size: 16 residues. V was clipped by 4 bases and J by 5 bases; unmatched bases: 12. Per germline, CDR1 SGHRS and CDR2 YFSETQ. The CDR3 reads CASSIQRGGLGNEQYF. DNA for the CDR3: TGCGCCAGCAGCATACAGCGGGGGGGCCTAGGGAACGAGCAGTACTTC.

This clonotype was picked up a small number of times. This rearrangement joins TRBV18 to TRBJ1-1; no reliable D call. This CDR3 has 13 residues. V was clipped by 3 bases and J by 3 bases, with 8 bases between them. Germline assignment: CDR1 KGHSH and CDR2 LQKENI. The CDR3 DNA is TGTGCCAGCTCACCTTCCTGGGACACTGAAGCTTTCTTT. Protein sequence: CASSPSWDTEAFF.

V gene TRBV7-2 combines with J gene TRBJ1-5; D ambiguous. This CDR3 spans 16 amino acids. The V gene lost 5 bases and the J gene lost 6 bases, with 20 bases spanning the gap. Germline lookup yields CDR1 SGHTA and CDR2 FQGNSA. CDR3 sequence: CASSKGGFRNGQPQHF. The DNA of the CDR3 is TGTGCCAGCAGCAAGGGAGGGTTTAGGAACGGTCAGCCCCAGCATTTT.

This clonotype was seen a handful of times. The gene calls are TRBV29-1 and TRBJ2-5, with 9 positions matching TRBD2. Germline V gene lookup returns CDR1 SQVTM and CDR2 ANQGSEA. This CDR3 is built from 17 residues. V was clipped by 0 bases and J by 2 bases; unmatched bases: 10. The CDR3 loop reads CSVEDRASGAPQETQYF. The CDR3 nucleotides read TGCAGCGTTGAAGATCGGGCTAGCGGGGCTCCACAAGAGACCCAGTACTTC.

Ten or more counts support this clonotype. This sequence joins TRBV2 and TRBJ2-5; D may be TRBD1 or TRBD2 (5 bases each). The germline gives CDR1 SNHLY, CDR2 FYNNEI. V shed 2 bases and J shed 0 bases, with 19 bases lying between them. The CDR3 is 18 residues long. The DNA for the CDR3 is TGTGCCAGCAGTGAATCCGGCAGGGAGCTGGGGTACCAAGAGACCCAGTACTTC. It specifies CASSESGRELGYQETQYF.

This clonotype was observed many times. The chain combines TRBV6-2 or TRBV6-3 with TRBJ1-1; D not resolved. CDR3 length: 14 residues. The germline gives CDR1 MNHEY, CDR2 SVGEGT. Trimming shortened V by 5 bases and J by 7 bases, and 17 bases separated the two germline ends. The CDR3 DNA is TGTGCCAGCAGTCCCCGCGGTCCTACCCTTGAAGCTTTCTTT. Encoded protein: CASSPRGPTLEAFF.

V gene TRBV7-6 combines with J gene TRBJ2-7; 10 bases are shared with TRBD2. CDR3 size: 14 residues. The germline V gene encodes CDR1 SGHVS and CDR2 FNYEAQ. The CDR3 reads CVSERGGSSYEQYF. In DNA, the CDR3 is TGTGTCAGTGAGCGGGGGGGGAGCTCCTACGAGCAGTACTTC.

This clonotype has at least ten counts. J is TRBJ2-1 and V is TRBV15; TRBD2 agrees at 8 bases. The V segment lost 4 bases and the J segment 15 bases; nucleotides outside the gene matches: 8. Germline CDR1 LNHNV, CDR2 YYDKDF (reference sequence). CDR3 size: 12 residues. The CDR3 DNA reads as TGTGCCACCAGCACGGGCGGGGGGAACGGGTTCTTC. Translating gives CATSTGGGNGFF.

This clonotype has just a few counts. This chain connects TRBV2 to TRBJ1-1; D perhaps matches TRBD1 (5 bases). Trimming stripped 5 bases from V and 5 bases from J, with 15 bases between. The CDR3 contains 14 residues. Per germline, CDR1 SNHLY and CDR2 FYNNEI. CDR3 coding DNA: TGTGCCAGCAGTACAGGAGGTCGGGAAACTGAAGCTTTCTTT. Protein sequence: CASSTGGRETEAFF.

This clonotype occurred many times. The chain has TRBV29-1 and TRBJ1-5; D remains unclear. Germline assignment: CDR1 SQVTM and CDR2 ANQGSEA. V shed 2 bases and J shed 0 bases, with 5 bases lying between them. CDR3 size: 13 residues. CDR3 sequence: CSVELDSNQPQHF. The CDR3 region has the DNA TGCAGCGTTGAACTGGATAGCAATCAGCCCCAGCATTTT.

Turning to this clonotype: A much larger clonotype is one base distant, so this may be a read error. V and J are TRBV7-9 and TRBJ2-6; D gene unclear. The V gene's germline CDR1 is SEHNR and CDR2 FQNEAQ (reference sequence). CDR3 length: 16 residues. The CDR3 coding sequence is TGTGCCAGGAGCTCGCAAGGTGGGCAAGGGGCCAACGTCCTGACTTTC. Translation: CARSSQGGQGANVLTF.

This clonotype was recorded many times. This CDR3 is CASSQGGRAYEQYF. For the CDR3, the DNA is TGTGCCAGCAGCCAGGGTGGACGAGCCTACGAGCAGTACTTC. The gene calls are TRBV3-1 and TRBJ2-7; no clear D. The V and J ends lost 3 bases and 2 bases respectively, with 11 bases between them. This CDR3 spans 14 amino acids. CDR1 and CDR2 from the germline V gene are LGHDT and YNNKEL (reference sequence).

This clonotype was seen at least ten times. The chain employs TRBV11-2 and TRBJ1-4, with D perhaps matching TRBD1 (6 bases). Germline CDR1 reads SGHAT; CDR2 reads FQNNGV. This CDR3 comprises 15 residues. V lost 2 bases, J lost 4 bases, and 11 bases lay in between. The CDR3 spells CASSLIQGINEKLFF. The CDR3 DNA is TGTGCCAGCAGCTTAATCCAGGGGATTAATGAAAAACTGTTTTTT.

This clonotype was observed many times. This chain connects TRBV11-3 to TRBJ2-1; TRBD2 aligns across 11 bases. The CDR3 loop spans 16 amino acids. The germline V gene encodes CDR1 SGHNT and CDR2 YENEEA. The V segment lost 2 bases and the J segment 5 bases; nucleotides outside the gene matches: 5. CDR3 sequence reads: CASSLYSGGAHNEQFF. As DNA, the CDR3 is TGTGCCAGCAGCTTATATAGCGGGGGGGCACACAATGAGCAGTTCTTC.

The V gene is TRBV6-5, the J gene TRBJ2-2; D ambiguous. V lost 7 bases and J 3 bases, leaving 12 bases between the germline ends. CDR1 and CDR2 (germline): MNHEY, SVGAGI. CDR3 length: 14 residues. This CDR3 is CASTPGRDTGELFF. CDR3 DNA sequence: TGTGCCAGCACCCCGGGCAGAGACACCGGGGAGCTGTTTTTT.

The sample holds many counts of this clonotype. This chain links TRBV7-3 with TRBJ2-3; 10 bases fit TRBD2. The CDR3 contains 16 residues. From germline, CDR1 is SGHTA and CDR2 FQGTGA. V lost 5 bases and J lost 8; bases outside the gene matches: 13. DNA for the CDR3: TGTGCCAGCAGCCCCTCCCCTGAGCGGGGGGGCGGTACGCAGTATTTT. Residues: CASSPSPERGGGTQYF.

This clonotype was observed at least ten times. J is TRBJ2-1 and V is TRBV7-8; 9 nucleotides align to TRBD2. The ends lost 6 bases at V and 7 bases at J; junction bases unmatched: 4. Germline lookup yields CDR1 SGHVS and CDR2 FQNEAQ. There are 13 residues in the CDR3. CDR3 region: CASRERGVNEQFF. For the CDR3, the DNA is TGTGCCAGCAGAGAGCGGGGGGTAAATGAGCAGTTCTTC. The entire variable domain, with the rest obtained from reference TRBV7-8 and TRBJ2-1, is as follows: GAGVSQSPRYKVAKRGQDVALRCDPISGHVSLFWYQQALGQGPEFLTYFQNEAQLDKSGLPSDRFFAERPEGSVSTLKIQRTQQEDSAVYLCASRERGVNEQFFGPGTRLTVL.

This clonotype has more than one count but fewer than ten. The chain recombines TRBV7-2 with TRBJ2-3, with D possibly matching TRBD1 (6 bases). Germline V gene data show CDR1 as SGHTA and CDR2 as FQGNSA. Trimming left V 7 bases short and J 2 bases short, with 10 bases between. The CDR3 runs 13 residues. The CDR3 region is CASTGQYTDTQYF. In DNA, the CDR3 is TGTGCCAGCACCGGACAGTACACAGATACGCAGTATTTT.

Comment on this clonotype: At one of its ends the junction is not consistent with the germline gene, which may arise from a read error. This rearrangement joins TRBV29-1 to TRBJ1-1; perhaps TRBD1 as D (6 bases). The V gene's germline CDR1 is SQVTM and CDR2 ANQGSEA. This CDR3 is built from 14 residues. The CDR3 DNA reads TGCAGCGTTGAATCGGGACACCCGAGCACTGAAGTTTTCTTT. Amino acid sequence: CSVESGHPSTEVFF.

This CDR3 reads CASSPRDLSPSRLYTF. The CDR3 DNA reads as TGTGCCAGCAGCCCCAGGGACCTATCACCGTCCCGTCTCTACACCTTC. This chain connects TRBV9 to TRBJ1-2, with D possibly matching TRBD1 (5 bases). This CDR3 is 16 amino acids long. The V end lost 4 bases, the J end lost 10 bases, and 26 bases lay between the germline ends. Looked up from germline, CDR1 is SGDLS and CDR2 is YYNGEE.